One and the same sample provided the 18 T cell receptor beta chains below, sequenced in a study of T cell changes during pregnancy in multiple sclerosis. Repertoires were generated with immunoSEQ multiplex PCR, while TCRdb's copy carries only in-frame clones and drops some. The data show just under 65,000 clones, with over 85% seen just once and 2.5% to 3.5% held by the top ten. The sample here was CD8+ T cells from peripheral blood mononuclear cells, taken in the second trimester of pregnancy. The origin of the receptors is a female donor with multiple sclerosis, enrolled in a pregnancy study.

The genes are TRBV5-5 and TRBJ1-2; D call uncertain. CDR1 and CDR2 (germline): SGHKS, YYEKEE (reference sequence). V was pared by 0 bases and J by 0 bases, with 9 bases between. CDR3 length: 15 residues. CDR3 region: CASSLAGNSNYGYTF. DNA of the CDR3: TGTGCCAGCAGCTTGGCAGGAAACTCTAACTATGGCTACACCTTC.

This chain's CDR3 is CASSLLGSGANYGYTF. The CDR3 coding sequence is TGTGCCAGCAGCTTGTTGGGGAGCGGGGCTAACTATGGCTACACCTTC. The rearrangement joins TRBV5-4 to TRBJ1-2; D is unresolved. Germline CDR1 and CDR2: SGHNT and YYREEE (reference sequence). V gave up 1 base and J gave up 0 bases, with 13 bases separating them. The length of the CDR3 is 16 residues.

The chain employs TRBV9 and TRBJ2-3; tentative D call: TRBD2 (5 bases). Trimming cost V 3 bases and J 0 bases, with 8 bases left between them. The CDR3 is made up of 14 amino acids. CDR1 is SGDLS and CDR2 is YYNGEE in the germline V gene. The CDR3 loop reads CASSDGVSTDTQYF. The CDR3 DNA sequence: TGTGCCAGCAGCGACGGGGTAAGCACAGATACGCAGTATTTT.

This clone showed up just once. This chain connects TRBV7-9 to TRBJ2-1; 7 bases line up with TRBD1. This CDR3 has 13 amino acids. V lost 1 base, J lost 10 bases, and 4 bases stayed unmatched. The germline V gene encodes CDR1 SEHNR and CDR2 FQNEAQ (reference sequence). CDR3 amino acids: CASSLDGDSEQFF. The CDR3 region has the DNA TGTGCCAGCAGCTTAGACGGGGACAGCGAGCAGTTCTTC. The variable domain in full, completed from reference TRBV7-9 and TRBJ2-1, reads DTGVSQNPRHKITKRGQNVTFRCDPISEHNRLYWYRQTLGQGPEFLTYFQNEAQLEKSRLLSDRFSAERPKGSFSTLEIQRTEQGDSAMYLCASSLDGDSEQFFGPGTRLTVL.

The chain uses TRBV27 and TRBJ1-1; 8 positions match TRBD1. Germline trimming cut 3 bases from V and 3 bases from J; bases unmatched to any gene: 6. The CDR3 has 15 amino acids. Germline V lookup: CDR1 MNHEY, CDR2 SMNVEV (reference sequence). The CDR3 loop is CASSFSQGGDTEAFF. CDR3 sequence (DNA): TGTGCCAGCAGTTTTTCACAGGGGGGGGACACTGAAGCTTTCTTT.

The chain has TRBV20-1 and TRBJ2-1; D unclear. Germline V lookup: CDR1 DFQATT, CDR2 SNEGSKA (reference sequence). V lost 2 bases, J lost 7 bases, and 6 bases lay in between. The CDR3 is 11 amino acids. DNA of the CDR3: TGCAGTGCTAGATACGGGAATGAGCAGTTCTTC. Its translation: CSARYGNEQFF.

This chain uses TRBV11-2 with TRBJ2-1; 12 bases match TRBD2. V was clipped by 4 bases and J by 4 bases; unmatched bases: 2. Germline assignment: CDR1 SGHAT and CDR2 FQNNGV. The CDR3 spans 15 residues. The CDR3 region is CASSSSGRGYNEQFF. The CDR3 nucleotides are TGTGCCAGCAGCTCTAGCGGGAGGGGGTACAATGAGCAGTTCTTC.

Only a few counts were recorded for this clone. This chain joins TRBV9 and TRBJ1-2, with D possibly matching TRBD1 (5 bases). Trimming removed 0 bases at V and 7 bases at J, with 7 bases between. Germline-derived CDR1 and CDR2 are SGDLS and YYNGEE. The CDR3 has 12 amino acids. The CDR3 coding sequence is TGTGCCAGCAGCGTAGGGGGCTTTGGCTACACCTTC. It translates to CASSVGGFGYTF.

The V gene is TRBV4-2, the J gene TRBJ1-2; possible D gene TRBD1, 5 bases. Germline V gene sequence: CDR1 LGHNA, CDR2 YNFKEQ. The V end was cut by 1 base, the J end by 1 base, with 19 bases between. The CDR3 extends over 18 amino acids. For the CDR3, the DNA is TGTGCCAGCAGCCAAGCGTTAGCAGGGTTGGAGGGTAACTATGGCTACACCTTC. Encoded protein: CASSQALAGLEGNYGYTF.

The rearrangement uses TRBV9 and TRBJ2-7; TRBD2 matches at 7 bases. CDR3 length: 14 amino acids. The germline gives CDR1 SGDLS, CDR2 YYNGEE. After removal of 7 bases from V and 6 bases from J, the junction contained 13 bases not matched to a gene. CDR3 sequence: CASSAAGDWGEQYF. The CDR3 DNA is TGTGCCAGCTCGGCGGCGGGAGATTGGGGCGAGCAGTACTTC. The whole variable domain, remainder taken from reference TRBV9 and TRBJ2-7, is DSGVTQTPKHLITATGQRVTLRCSPRSGDLSVYWYQQSLDQGLQFLIQYYNGEERAKGNILERFSAQQFPDLHSELNLSSLELGDSALYFCASSAAGDWGEQYFGPGTRLTVT.

The rearrangement uses TRBV6-4 and TRBJ2-3, with 11 nucleotides matching TRBD2. The CDR3 runs 15 residues. V was clipped by 5 bases and J by 4 bases; unmatched bases: 5. Germline lookup yields CDR1 MRHNA and CDR2 SNTAGT. The chain's CDR3 is CASSPGTSGSDTQYF. Here the CDR3 DNA reads TGTGCCAGCAGTCCAGGGACTAGCGGTTCAGATACGCAGTATTTT.

The chain couples TRBV6-5 to TRBJ2-2; D may be TRBD2 (5 bases). V was clipped by 6 bases and J by 3 bases, with 11 bases between them. Germline lookup yields CDR1 MNHEY and CDR2 SVGAGI. The CDR3 runs 14 residues. CDR3 nucleotides: TGTGCCAGCAGCCCCGGGGTCCACACCGGGGAGCTGTTTTTT. Protein sequence: CASSPGVHTGELFF.

The chain is built from TRBV13 and TRBJ1-3, with D maybe TRBD1 (5 bases). This CDR3 comprises 16 residues. Germline V gene lookup returns CDR1 PRHDT and CDR2 FYEKMQ (reference sequence). The V gene lost 5 bases and the J gene lost 0 bases, with 14 bases spanning the gap. CDR3 in amino acids: CASSKVQASSGNTIYF. In nucleotides, the CDR3 is TGTGCCAGCAGCAAGGTACAGGCGAGCTCTGGAAACACCATATATTTT.

The chain recombines TRBV7-9 with TRBJ2-7; no definite D call. The germline V and J ends were trimmed by 7 bases and 0 bases, with 4 bases remaining between them. The CDR3 loop spans 11 amino acids. The germline CDR1 and CDR2 sequences are SEHNR and FQNEAQ (reference sequence). This chain's CDR3 is CASTGSYEQYF. CDR3 in DNA: TGTGCCAGCACCGGCTCCTACGAGCAGTACTTC.

The chain has TRBV27 and TRBJ2-7; tentatively, D is TRBD1 (6 bases). Trimming shortened V by 6 bases and J by 2 bases, and 11 bases separated the two germline ends. The germline V gene has CDR1 MNHEY and CDR2 SMNVEV (reference sequence). The CDR3 sequence is 13 residues long. The CDR3 DNA reads as TGTGCCAGCAGCTATCAGGGGCCCTACGAGCAGTACTTC. Translated: CASSYQGPYEQYF.

The chain uses TRBV2 and TRBJ2-3; 7 bases map to TRBD1. With V trimmed by 0 bases and J by 2 bases, 5 bases remained unmatched. Germline CDR1 is SNHLY and CDR2 is FYNNEI. There are 16 residues in the CDR3. The CDR3: CASSEASDRTTDTQYF. The CDR3 nucleotides are TGTGCCAGCAGTGAAGCCTCGGACAGGACCACAGATACGCAGTATTTT.

Written as DNA, the CDR3 is TGTGCCAGCAGTTTATGGGCGGGAGGAGAATCAGATACGCAGTATTTT. Its translation: CASSLWAGGESDTQYF. The rearrangement uses TRBV28 and TRBJ2-3, with 8 nucleotides matching TRBD2. Germline V gene lookup returns CDR1 MDHEN and CDR2 SYDVKM. Trimming at V came to 0 bases and at J to 4 bases, leaving 6 bases not matched to a gene. The CDR3 covers 16 residues.

This chain links TRBV28 with TRBJ1-4, with a possible D match to TRBD1 (5 bases). CDR3 length: 15 amino acids. V was pared by 5 bases and J by 8 bases, with 18 bases between. The V gene's germline CDR1 is MDHEN and CDR2 SYDVKM. CDR3 sequence reads: CASSRFMGLKEKLFF. CDR3 DNA sequence: TGTGCCAGCAGTAGGTTTATGGGACTTAAGGAAAAACTGTTTTTT. The full variable domain, with the rest looked up from reference TRBV28 and TRBJ1-4, is DVKVTQSSRYLVKRTGEKVFLECVQDMDHENMFWYRQDPGLGLRLIYFSYDVKMKEKGDIPEGYSVSREKKERFSLILESASTNQTSMYLCASSRFMGLKEKLFFGSGTQLSVL.